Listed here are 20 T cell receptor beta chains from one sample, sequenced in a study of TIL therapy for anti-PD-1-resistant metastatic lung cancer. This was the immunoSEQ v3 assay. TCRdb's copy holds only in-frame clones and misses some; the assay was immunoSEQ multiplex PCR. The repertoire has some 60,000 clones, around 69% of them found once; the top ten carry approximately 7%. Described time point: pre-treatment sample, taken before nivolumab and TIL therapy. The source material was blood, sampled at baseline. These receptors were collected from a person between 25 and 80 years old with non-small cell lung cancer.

The DNA of the CDR3 is TGTGCCAGCAGCGTAGTGGGCGGGAGGGCCGCGGATGAGCAGTTCTTC. This codes for CASSVVGGRAADEQFF. The chain uses TRBV9 and TRBJ2-1; TRBD2 matches at 9 bases. Unmatched junction bases numbered 9, after V lost 0 bases and J lost 8 bases. The CDR3 covers 16 residues. The V gene's germline CDR1 is SGDLS and CDR2 YYNGEE.

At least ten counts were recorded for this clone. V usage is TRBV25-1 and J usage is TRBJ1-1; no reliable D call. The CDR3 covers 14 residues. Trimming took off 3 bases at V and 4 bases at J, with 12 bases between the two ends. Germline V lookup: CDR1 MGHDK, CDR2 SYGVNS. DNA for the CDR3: TGTGCCAGCAGTGATCACGGGAGGAGCACTGAAGCTTTCTTT. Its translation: CASSDHGRSTEAFF.

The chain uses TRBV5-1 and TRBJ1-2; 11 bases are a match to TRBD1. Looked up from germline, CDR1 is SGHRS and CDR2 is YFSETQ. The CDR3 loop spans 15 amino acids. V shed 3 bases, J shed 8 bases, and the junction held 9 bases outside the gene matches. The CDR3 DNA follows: TGCGCCAGCAGCTGGGATACCGGGACAGGGGGAGGCTACACCTTC. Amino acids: CASSWDTGTGGGYTF.

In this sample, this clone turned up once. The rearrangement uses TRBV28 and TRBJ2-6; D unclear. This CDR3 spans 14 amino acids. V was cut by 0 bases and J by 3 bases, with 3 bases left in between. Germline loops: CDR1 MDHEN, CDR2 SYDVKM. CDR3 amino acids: CASSLWDGANVLTF. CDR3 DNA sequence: TGTGCCAGCAGTTTATGGGATGGGGCCAACGTCCTGACTTTC.

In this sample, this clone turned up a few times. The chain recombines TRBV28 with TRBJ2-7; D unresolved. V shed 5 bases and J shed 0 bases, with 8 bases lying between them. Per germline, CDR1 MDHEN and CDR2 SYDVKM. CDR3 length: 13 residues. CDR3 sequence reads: CASSPQTSYEQYF. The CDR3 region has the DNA TGTGCCAGCAGTCCACAAACCTCCTACGAGCAGTACTTC.

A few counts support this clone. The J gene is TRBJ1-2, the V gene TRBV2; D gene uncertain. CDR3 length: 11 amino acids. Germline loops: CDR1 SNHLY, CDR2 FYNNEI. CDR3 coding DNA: TGTGCTACAATGAAGGATTCTGGCTACACCTTC. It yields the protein CATMKDSGYTF.

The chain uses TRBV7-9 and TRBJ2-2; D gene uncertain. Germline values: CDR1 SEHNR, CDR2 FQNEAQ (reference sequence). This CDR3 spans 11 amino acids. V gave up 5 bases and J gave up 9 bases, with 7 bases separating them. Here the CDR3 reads CASSLGRELFF. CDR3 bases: TGTGCCAGCAGCCTAGGTCGGGAGCTGTTTTTT.

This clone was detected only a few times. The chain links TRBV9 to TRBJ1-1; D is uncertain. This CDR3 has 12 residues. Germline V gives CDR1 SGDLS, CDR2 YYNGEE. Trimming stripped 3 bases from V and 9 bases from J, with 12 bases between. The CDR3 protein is CASSGRGEKAFF. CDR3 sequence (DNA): TGTGCCAGCAGCGGCCGGGGAGAAAAAGCTTTCTTT.

The CDR3: CASSYSTGPEAFF. CDR3 DNA sequence: TGTGCCAGCAGTTACTCGACCGGGCCTGAAGCTTTCTTT. The chain employs TRBV6-5 and TRBJ1-1, with unresolved D. The CDR3 loop spans 13 amino acids. V lost 0 bases to trimming and J lost 6 bases, with 8 bases between them. CDR1 is MNHEY and CDR2 is SVGAGI in the germline V gene.

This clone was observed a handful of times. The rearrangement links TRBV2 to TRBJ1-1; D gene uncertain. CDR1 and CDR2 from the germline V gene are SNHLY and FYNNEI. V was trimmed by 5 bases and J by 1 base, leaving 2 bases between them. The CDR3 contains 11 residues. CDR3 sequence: CASSRNTEAFF. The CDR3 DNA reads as TGTGCCAGCAGTAGGAACACTGAAGCTTTCTTT. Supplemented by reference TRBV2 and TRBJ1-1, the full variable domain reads EPEVTQTPSHQVTQMGQEVILRCVPISNHLYFYWYRQILGQKVEFLVSFYNNEISEKSEIFDDQFSVERPDGSNFTLKIRSTKLEDSAMYFCASSRNTEAFFGQGTRLTVV.

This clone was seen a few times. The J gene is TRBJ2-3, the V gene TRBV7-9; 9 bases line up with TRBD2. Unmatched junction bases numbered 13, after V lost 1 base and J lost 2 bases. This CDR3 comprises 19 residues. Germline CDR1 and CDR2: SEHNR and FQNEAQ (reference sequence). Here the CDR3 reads CASSLERRAGGLATDTQYF. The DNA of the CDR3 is TGTGCCAGCAGCTTAGAACGGCGTGCGGGAGGGCTAGCCACAGATACGCAGTATTTT.

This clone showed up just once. CDR3: CASSLGGGNEQFF. In DNA, the CDR3 is TGTGCCAGCAGCCTAGGTGGGGGTAATGAGCAGTTCTTC. This chain links TRBV9 with TRBJ2-1; D could derive from TRBD1 or TRBD2 (5 bases each). The CDR3 runs to 13 residues. Germline CDR1 is SGDLS and CDR2 is YYNGEE. The V end lost 4 bases, the J end lost 7 bases, and 12 bases lay between the germline ends.

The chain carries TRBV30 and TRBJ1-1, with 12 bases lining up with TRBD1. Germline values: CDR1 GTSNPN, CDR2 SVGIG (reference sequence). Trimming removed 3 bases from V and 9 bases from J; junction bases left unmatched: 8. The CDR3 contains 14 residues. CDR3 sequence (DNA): TGTGCCTGGAGCATCTCAGGGACAGGGGGCAAAGCTTTCTTT. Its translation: CAWSISGTGGKAFF.

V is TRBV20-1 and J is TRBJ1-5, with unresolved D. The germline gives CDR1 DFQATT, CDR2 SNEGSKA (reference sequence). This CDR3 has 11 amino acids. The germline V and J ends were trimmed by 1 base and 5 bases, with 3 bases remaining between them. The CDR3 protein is CSARGDQPQHF. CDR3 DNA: TGCAGTGCTAGAGGGGATCAGCCCCAGCATTTT.

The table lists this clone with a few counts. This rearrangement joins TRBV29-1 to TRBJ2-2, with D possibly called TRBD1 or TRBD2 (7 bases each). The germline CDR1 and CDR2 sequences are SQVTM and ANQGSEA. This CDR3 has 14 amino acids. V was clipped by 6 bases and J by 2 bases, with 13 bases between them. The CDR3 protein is CSVNRGLNTGELFF. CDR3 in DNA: TGCAGCGTCAACAGGGGACTAAACACCGGGGAGCTGTTTTTT.

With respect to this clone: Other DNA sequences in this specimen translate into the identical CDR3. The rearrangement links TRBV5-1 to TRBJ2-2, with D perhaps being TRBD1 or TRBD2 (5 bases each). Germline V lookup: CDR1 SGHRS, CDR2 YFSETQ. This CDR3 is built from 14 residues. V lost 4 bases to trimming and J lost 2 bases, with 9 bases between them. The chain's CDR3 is CASSGTVNTGELFF. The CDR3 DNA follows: TGCGCCAGCAGCGGGACGGTCAACACCGGGGAGCTGTTTTTT.

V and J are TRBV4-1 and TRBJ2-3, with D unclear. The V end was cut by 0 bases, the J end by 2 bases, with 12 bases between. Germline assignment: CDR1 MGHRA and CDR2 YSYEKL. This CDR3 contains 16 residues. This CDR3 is CASSQETLYDTDTQYF. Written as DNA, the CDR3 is TGCGCCAGCAGCCAAGAGACTCTCTATGACACAGATACGCAGTATTTT.

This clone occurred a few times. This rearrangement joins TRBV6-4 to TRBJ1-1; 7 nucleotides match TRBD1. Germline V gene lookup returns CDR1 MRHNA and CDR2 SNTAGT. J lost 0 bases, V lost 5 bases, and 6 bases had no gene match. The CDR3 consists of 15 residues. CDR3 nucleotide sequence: TGTGCCAGCAGTCGGCAGGGGGGGATGAACACTGAAGCTTTCTTT. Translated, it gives CASSRQGGMNTEAFF.

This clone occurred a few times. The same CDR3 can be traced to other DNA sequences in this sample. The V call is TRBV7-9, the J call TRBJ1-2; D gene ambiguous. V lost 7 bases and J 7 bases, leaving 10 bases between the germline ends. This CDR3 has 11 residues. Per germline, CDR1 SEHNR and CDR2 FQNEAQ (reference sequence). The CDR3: CASTPGGGYTF. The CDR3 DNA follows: TGTGCCAGCACGCCCGGTGGTGGCTACACCTTC.

The CDR3 here is CASGRIEAFF. CDR3 in DNA: TGTGCCAGTGGGCGGATTGAAGCTTTCTTT. V gene TRBV19 combines with J gene TRBJ1-1; no reliable D call. CDR1 LNHDA and CDR2 SQIVND come from the germline V gene (reference sequence). V lost 8 bases and J lost 7, with 8 bases in between. The length of the CDR3 is 10 residues.